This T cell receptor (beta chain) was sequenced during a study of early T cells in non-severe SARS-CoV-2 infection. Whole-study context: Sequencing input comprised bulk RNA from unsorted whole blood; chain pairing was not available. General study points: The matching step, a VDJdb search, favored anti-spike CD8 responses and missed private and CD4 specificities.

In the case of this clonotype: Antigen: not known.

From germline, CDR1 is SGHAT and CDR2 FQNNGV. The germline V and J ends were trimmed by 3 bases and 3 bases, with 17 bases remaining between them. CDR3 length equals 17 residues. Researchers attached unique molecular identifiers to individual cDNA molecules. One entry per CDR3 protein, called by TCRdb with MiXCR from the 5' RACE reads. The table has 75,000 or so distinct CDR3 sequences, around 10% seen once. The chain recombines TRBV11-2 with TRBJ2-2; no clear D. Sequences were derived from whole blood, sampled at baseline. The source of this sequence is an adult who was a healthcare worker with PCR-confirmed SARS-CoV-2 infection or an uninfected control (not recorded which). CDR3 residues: CASSFRARAFDTGELFF. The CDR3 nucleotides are TGTGCCAGCAGCTTTCGAGCCCGGGCTTTCGACACCGGGGAGCTGTTTTTT.